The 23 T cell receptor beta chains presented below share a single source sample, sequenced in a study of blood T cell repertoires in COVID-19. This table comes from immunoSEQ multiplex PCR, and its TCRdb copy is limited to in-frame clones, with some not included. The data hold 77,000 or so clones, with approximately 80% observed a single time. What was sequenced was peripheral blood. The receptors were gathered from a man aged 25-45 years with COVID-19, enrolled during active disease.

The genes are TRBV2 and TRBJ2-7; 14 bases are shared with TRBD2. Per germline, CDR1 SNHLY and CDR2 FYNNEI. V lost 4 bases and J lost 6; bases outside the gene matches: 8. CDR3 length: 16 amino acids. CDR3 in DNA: TGTGCCAGCAGTGCCGGGACTAGCGGGAGAAATGGCGAGCAGTACTTC. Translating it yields CASSAGTSGRNGEQYF.

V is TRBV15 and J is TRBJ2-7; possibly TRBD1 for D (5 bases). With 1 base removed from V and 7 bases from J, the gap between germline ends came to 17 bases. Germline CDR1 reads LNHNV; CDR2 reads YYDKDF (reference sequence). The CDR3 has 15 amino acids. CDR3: CATSRARTQVKEQYF. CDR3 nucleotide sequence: TGTGCCACCAGCAGAGCACGGACACAGGTTAAGGAGCAGTACTTC.

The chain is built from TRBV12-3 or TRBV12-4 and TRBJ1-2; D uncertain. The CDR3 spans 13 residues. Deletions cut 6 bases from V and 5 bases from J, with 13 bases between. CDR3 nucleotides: TGTGCCAGCAGCTTGTCCGGTTTGTATGGCTACACCTTC. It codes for CASSLSGLYGYTF.

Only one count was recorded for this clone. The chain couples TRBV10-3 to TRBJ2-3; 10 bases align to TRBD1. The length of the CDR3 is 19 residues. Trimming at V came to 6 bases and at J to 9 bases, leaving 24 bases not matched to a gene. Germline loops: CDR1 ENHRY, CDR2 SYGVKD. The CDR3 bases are TGTGCCATCAGCCCGGGACAGGGGTCCGGGAGCACAGGGGGGAGGACGCAGTATTTT. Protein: CAISPGQGSGSTGGRTQYF.

The CDR3 region is CASSYEGPSSYNSPLHF. As DNA, the CDR3 is TGTGCCAGCAGTTACGAGGGCCCGAGCTCCTATAATTCACCCCTCCACTTT. The J gene is TRBJ1-6, the V gene TRBV6-2 or TRBV6-3; D is undetermined. The germline V gene encodes CDR1 MNHEY and CDR2 SVGEGT. V lost 2 bases to trimming and J lost 0 bases, with 11 bases between them. This CDR3 is 17 amino acids long.

CDR3 protein: CASSPRTGDAYF. The CDR3 DNA reads as TGTGCCAGCTCACCTAGGACAGGGGACGCGTACTTC. The chain is built from TRBV18 and TRBJ2-7, with TRBD1 matching over 9 bases. V was pared by 3 bases and J by 12 bases, with 6 bases of the junction left unmatched. Per the germline V gene, CDR1 is KGHSH and CDR2 is LQKENI. The CDR3 consists of 12 residues.

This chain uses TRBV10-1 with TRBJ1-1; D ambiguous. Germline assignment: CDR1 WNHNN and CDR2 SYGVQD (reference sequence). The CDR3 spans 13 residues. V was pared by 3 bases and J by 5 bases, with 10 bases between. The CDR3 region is CASSDSARTEAFF. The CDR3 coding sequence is TGCGCCAGCAGTGATTCGGCGAGGACTGAAGCTTTCTTT.

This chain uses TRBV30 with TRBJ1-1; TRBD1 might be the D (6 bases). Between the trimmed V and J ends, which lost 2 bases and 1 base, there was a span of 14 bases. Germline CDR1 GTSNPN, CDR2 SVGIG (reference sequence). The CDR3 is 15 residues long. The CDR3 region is CAWSILRGRNTEAFF. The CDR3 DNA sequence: TGTGCCTGGAGTATCTTGCGGGGGCGGAACACTGAAGCTTTCTTT.

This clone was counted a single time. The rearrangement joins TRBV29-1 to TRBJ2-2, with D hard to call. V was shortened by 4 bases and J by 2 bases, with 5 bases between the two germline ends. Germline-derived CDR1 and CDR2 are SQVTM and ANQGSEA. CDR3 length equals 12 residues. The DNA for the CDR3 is TGCAGCGTTGGAGGAAACACCGGGGAGCTGTTTTTT. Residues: CSVGGNTGELFF.

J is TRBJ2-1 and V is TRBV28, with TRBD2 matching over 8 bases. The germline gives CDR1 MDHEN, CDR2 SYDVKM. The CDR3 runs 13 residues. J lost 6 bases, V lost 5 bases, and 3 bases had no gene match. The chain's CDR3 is CASSTGLANEQFF. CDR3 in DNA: TGTGCCAGCAGTACCGGACTAGCCAATGAGCAGTTCTTC. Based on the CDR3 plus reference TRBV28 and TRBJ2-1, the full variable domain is DVKVTQSSRYLVKRTGEKVFLECVQDMDHENMFWYRQDPGLGLRLIYFSYDVKMKEKGDIPEGYSVSREKKERFSLILESASTNQTSMYLCASSTGLANEQFFGPGTRLTVL.

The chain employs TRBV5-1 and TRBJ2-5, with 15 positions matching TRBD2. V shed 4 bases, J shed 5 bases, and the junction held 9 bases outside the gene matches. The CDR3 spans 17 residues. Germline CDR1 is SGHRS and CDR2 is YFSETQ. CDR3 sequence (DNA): TGCGCCAGCAGCCCCGGACTAGCGGGAGGGCCTTTGGAGACCCAGTACTTC. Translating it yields CASSPGLAGGPLETQYF. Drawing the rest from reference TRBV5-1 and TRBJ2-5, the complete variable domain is KAGVTQTPRYLIKTRGQQVTLSCSPISGHRSVSWYQQTPGQGLQFLFEYFSETQRNKGNFPGRFSGRQFSNSRSEMNVSTLELGDSALYLCASSPGLAGGPLETQYFGPGTRLLVL.

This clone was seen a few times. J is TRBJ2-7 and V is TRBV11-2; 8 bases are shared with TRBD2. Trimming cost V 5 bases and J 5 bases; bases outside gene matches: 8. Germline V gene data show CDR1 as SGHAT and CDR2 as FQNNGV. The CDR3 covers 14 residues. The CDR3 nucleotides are TGTGCCAGCAGCGTACCGGGACTAGACGACGAGCAGTACTTC. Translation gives CASSVPGLDDEQYF.

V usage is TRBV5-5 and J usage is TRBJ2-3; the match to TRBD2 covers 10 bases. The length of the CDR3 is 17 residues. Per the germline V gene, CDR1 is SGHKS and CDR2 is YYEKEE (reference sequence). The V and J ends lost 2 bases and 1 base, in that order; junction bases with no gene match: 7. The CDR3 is CASSLALAGVGTDTQYF. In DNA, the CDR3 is TGTGCCAGCAGCTTAGCTCTAGCGGGAGTCGGCACAGATACGCAGTATTTT.

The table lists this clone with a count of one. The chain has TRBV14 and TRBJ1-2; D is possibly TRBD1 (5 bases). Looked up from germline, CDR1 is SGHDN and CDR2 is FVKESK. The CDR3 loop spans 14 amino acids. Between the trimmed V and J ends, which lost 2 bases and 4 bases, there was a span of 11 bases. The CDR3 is CASSQLGATYGYTF. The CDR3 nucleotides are TGTGCCAGCAGCCAACTTGGGGCTACCTATGGCTACACCTTC.

The CDR3: CAWSVESYYEQYF. The CDR3 nucleotides read TGTGCCTGGAGTGTAGAGTCCTACTACGAGCAGTACTTC. V is TRBV30 and J is TRBJ2-7; D is unresolved. V dropped 0 bases and J dropped 3 bases, with 9 bases sitting between them. The CDR3 is 13 residues long. Germline V gives CDR1 GTSNPN, CDR2 SVGIG (reference sequence).

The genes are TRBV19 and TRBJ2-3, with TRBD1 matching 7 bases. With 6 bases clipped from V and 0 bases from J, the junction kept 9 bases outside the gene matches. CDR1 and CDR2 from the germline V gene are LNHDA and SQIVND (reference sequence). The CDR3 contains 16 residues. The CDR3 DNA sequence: TGTGCCAGTAGCTCTCCGACAGGGTGGAGCACAGATACGCAGTATTTT. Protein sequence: CASSSPTGWSTDTQYF.

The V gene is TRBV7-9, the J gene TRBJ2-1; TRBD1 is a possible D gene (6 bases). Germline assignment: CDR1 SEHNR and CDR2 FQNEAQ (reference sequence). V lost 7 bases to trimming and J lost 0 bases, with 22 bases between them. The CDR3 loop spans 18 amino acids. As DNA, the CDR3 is TGTGCCAGCACTCGATTGGGCATCCGAGGGGGCTCCTACAATGAGCAGTTCTTC. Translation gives CASTRLGIRGGSYNEQFF.

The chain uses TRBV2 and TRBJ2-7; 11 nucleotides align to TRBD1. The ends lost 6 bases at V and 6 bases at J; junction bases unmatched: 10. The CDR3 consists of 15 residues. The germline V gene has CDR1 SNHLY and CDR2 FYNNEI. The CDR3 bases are TGTGCCAGCAGGACTCCGGGACAGGGGGGTCGCGAGCAGTACTTC. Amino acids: CASRTPGQGGREQYF.

The CDR3 region is CAISDPSGLTGTQYF. The CDR3 DNA follows: TGTGCCATCAGTGACCCTAGCGGGCTGACGGGGACCCAGTACTTC. The chain carries TRBV10-3 and TRBJ2-5, with TRBD2 matching over 8 bases. Germline CDR1 ENHRY, CDR2 SYGVKD. Losses at the gene ends were 3 bases for V and 7 bases for J; bases not matched to a gene: 10. The length of the CDR3 is 15 residues.

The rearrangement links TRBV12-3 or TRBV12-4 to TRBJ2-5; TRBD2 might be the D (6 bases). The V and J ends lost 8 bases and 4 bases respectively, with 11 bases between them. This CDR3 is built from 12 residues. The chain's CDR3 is CASGRRGETQYF. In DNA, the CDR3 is TGTGCCAGCGGGCGGCGGGGAGAGACCCAGTACTTC.

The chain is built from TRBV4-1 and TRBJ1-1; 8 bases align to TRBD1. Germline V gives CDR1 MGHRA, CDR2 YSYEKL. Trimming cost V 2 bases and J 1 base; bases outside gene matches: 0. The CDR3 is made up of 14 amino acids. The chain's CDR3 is CASSQQGANTEAFF. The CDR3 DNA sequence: TGCGCCAGCAGCCAACAGGGGGCGAACACTGAAGCTTTCTTT.

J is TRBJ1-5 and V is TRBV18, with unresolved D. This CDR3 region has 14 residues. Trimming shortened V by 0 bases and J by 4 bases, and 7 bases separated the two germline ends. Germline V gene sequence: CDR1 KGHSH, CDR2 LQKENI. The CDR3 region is CASSPPLANQPQHF. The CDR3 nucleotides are TGTGCCAGCTCACCACCATTAGCTAATCAGCCCCAGCATTTT.

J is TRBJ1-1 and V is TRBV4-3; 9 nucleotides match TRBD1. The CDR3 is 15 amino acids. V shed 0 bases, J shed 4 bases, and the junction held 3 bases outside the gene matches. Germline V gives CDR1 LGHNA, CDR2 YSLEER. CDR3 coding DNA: TGCGCCAGCAGCCAAGAACAGGGGGCTATCACTGAAGCTTTCTTT. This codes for CASSQEQGAITEAFF.